The 20 T cell receptor beta chains below come from one sample, sequenced in a study of T cells in Graves' hyperthyroidism and ophthalmopathy. Authors of the study amplified TCR beta CDR3 regions from RNA transcripts. With the HTBI primer set, the TCR CDR3 went through a first round of RT-PCR. MiXCR, run by TCRdb on the multiplex PCR reads, gives a single entry per CDR3 protein. The sample yields about 420,000 distinct CDR3 sequences, around 14% seen once. The sequenced sample was blood. These receptor sequences come from a woman between 18 and 29 years old with Graves' hyperthyroidism.

The sample holds many counts of this clonotype. Here the CDR3 reads CASSEQGQYGYTF. Written as DNA, the CDR3 is TGTGCCAGCAGTGAACAGGGTCAATATGGCTACACCTTC. This chain uses TRBV6-1 with TRBJ1-2, with D perhaps TRBD1 (5 bases). V lost 2 bases, J lost 5 bases, and 9 bases lay in between. This CDR3 spans 13 amino acids. Germline CDR1 and CDR2: MNHNS and SASEGT.

This clonotype was seen a handful of times. With a much larger clone just one base away, this may be a read error. This sequence joins TRBV11-2 and TRBJ1-2; 7 positions agree with TRBD1. CDR3 length: 13 residues. Germline V gene sequence: CDR1 SGHAT, CDR2 FQNNGV. The CDR3 bases are TGTGCCAGCAGCTTTGACAGGGTTTATGGCTGCACCTTC. It codes for CASSFDRVYGCTF.

At least ten counts were recorded for this clonotype. This rearrangement joins TRBV20-1 to TRBJ2-1; 12 nucleotides align to TRBD2. Trimming removed 6 bases from V and 5 bases from J; junction bases left unmatched: 11. Germline lookup yields CDR1 DFQATT and CDR2 SNEGSKA (reference sequence). The CDR3 runs 16 residues. The DNA of the CDR3 is TGCAGTGCCCGTTCTCAGCTAGCGGGAGGGCACAATGAGCAGTTCTTC. Its protein is CSARSQLAGGHNEQFF.

Many counts were recorded for this clonotype. This chain links TRBV7-9 with TRBJ2-3; D is perhaps TRBD1 or TRBD2 (5 bases each). Germline values: CDR1 SEHNR, CDR2 FQNEAQ (reference sequence). The CDR3 covers 16 residues. Trimming pared 5 bases from V and 4 bases from J, leaving 19 bases between. As DNA, the CDR3 is TGTGCCAGCAGCCCGTTTGTGGGGACGGTCCCAGATACGCAGTATTTT. It encodes CASSPFVGTVPDTQYF.

This clonotype was counted many times. This chain joins TRBV24-1 and TRBJ2-7; D not certain. Looked up from germline, CDR1 is KGHDR and CDR2 is SFDVKD. V was pared by 6 bases and J by 5 bases, with 13 bases between. This CDR3 spans 13 amino acids. CDR3 residues: CATSRAAFHEQYF. The CDR3 DNA follows: TGTGCCACCAGTAGGGCGGCGTTCCACGAGCAGTACTTC.

This clonotype occurred many times. The gene calls are TRBV7-8 and TRBJ2-5; 10 bases fit TRBD2. Losses at the gene ends were 4 bases for V and 1 base for J; bases not matched to a gene: 3. This CDR3 contains 15 residues. Germline V gene sequence: CDR1 SGHVS, CDR2 FQNEAQ. The CDR3 spells CASSSAGGSQETQYF. The CDR3 DNA is TGTGCCAGCAGCTCAGCGGGGGGGTCCCAAGAGACCCAGTACTTC.

This clonotype showed up many times. This sequence joins TRBV7-8 and TRBJ2-2; TRBD1 matches 8 bases. This CDR3 region has 16 residues. Germline assignment: CDR1 SGHVS and CDR2 FQNEAQ. Trimming removed 5 bases from V and 3 bases from J; junction bases left unmatched: 8. CDR3 residues: CASSTRTGPYTGELFF. The CDR3 DNA reads as TGTGCCAGCAGCACCCGGACAGGGCCTTACACCGGGGAGCTGTTTTTT.

This chain joins TRBV11-1 and TRBJ2-6; D possibly corresponds to TRBD1 (6 bases). V lost 5 bases, J lost 4 bases, and 12 bases lay in between. The CDR3 length is 15 residues. Per the germline V gene, CDR1 is SGHAT and CDR2 is FQDESV (reference sequence). In DNA, the CDR3 is TGTGCCAGCAGCCCAGGGACAACGGGGGCCAACGTCCTGACTTTC. Translating it yields CASSPGTTGANVLTF.

This clonotype was seen more than once but under ten times. This chain links TRBV24-1 with TRBJ1-2; weak D call: TRBD1 (5 bases). Germline loops: CDR1 KGHDR, CDR2 SFDVKD. The CDR3 is made up of 12 amino acids. V was shortened by 9 bases and J by 7 bases, with 14 bases between the two germline ends. The CDR3 sequence is CATSGLTGGYTF. For the CDR3, the DNA is TGTGCCACCTCGGGCCTTACAGGTGGCTACACCTTC.

This clonotype was observed at least ten times. This chain connects TRBV7-2 to TRBJ2-3, with D uncertain. Germline CDR1 and CDR2: SGHTA and FQGNSA. The length of the CDR3 is 14 residues. V was trimmed by 4 bases and J by 4 bases, leaving 12 bases between them. The CDR3 DNA reads as TGTGCCAGCAGCTCCGTACGGGCGGCAGATACGCAGTATTTT. Translated, it gives CASSSVRAADTQYF.

A word on this clonotype: One end of the junction fails to match germline, which may point to a read error. This chain links TRBV9 with TRBJ1-2; the D gene is possibly TRBD1 (5 bases). Germline CDR1 SGDLS, CDR2 YYNGEE. The length of the CDR3 is 13 residues. DNA for the CDR3: TGTACCAGCAGCGTAGCTCAGGGCTATGGCTACACCTTC. The encoded protein is CTSSVAQGYGYTF.

This clonotype was seen ten or more times. The V and J genes are TRBV5-1 and TRBJ2-5; TRBD2 might be the D (6 bases). V shed 6 bases and J shed 1 base, with 13 bases lying between them. CDR3 length equals 14 residues. CDR1 is SGHRS and CDR2 is YFSETQ in the germline V gene. CDR3 residues: CASTPRGGQETQYF. The CDR3 bases are TGCGCCAGCACCCCAAGGGGAGGCCAAGAGACCCAGTACTTC.

This clonotype was recorded a few times. The V gene is TRBV9, the J gene TRBJ1-2; TRBD1 matches at 8 bases. This CDR3 spans 16 amino acids. The V segment lost 3 bases and the J segment 5 bases; nucleotides outside the gene matches: 12. Germline CDR1 reads SGDLS; CDR2 reads YYNGEE. The CDR3 DNA follows: TGTGCCAGCAGCGCGAATGTCGGGACAGGACCGTATGGCTACACCTTC. Encoded protein: CASSANVGTGPYGYTF.

There are many counts of this clonotype. V gene TRBV28 combines with J gene TRBJ1-4; D not resolved. Trimming stripped 6 bases from V and 6 bases from J, with 5 bases between. This CDR3 comprises 11 residues. CDR1 and CDR2 from the germline V gene are MDHEN and SYDVKM. This CDR3 is CASRKYEKLFF. CDR3 nucleotides: TGTGCCAGCAGAAAATATGAAAAACTGTTTTTT.

This clonotype was detected once. The chain recombines TRBV28 with TRBJ1-5; 11 nucleotides align to TRBD1. CDR3 size: 18 residues. CDR1 and CDR2 (germline): MDHEN, SYDVKM. V lost 3 bases, J lost 0 bases, and 7 bases stayed unmatched. Written as DNA, the CDR3 is TGTGCCAGCAGTTTCTTCGGGACAGGGGGGTCTAGCAATCAGCCCCAGCATTTT. The encoded protein is CASSFFGTGGSSNQPQHF.

This clonotype was seen at least ten times. J is TRBJ1-5 and V is TRBV6-1; no clear D gene. The germline CDR1 and CDR2 sequences are MNHNS and SASEGT. Trimming shortened V by 2 bases and J by 0 bases, and 14 bases separated the two germline ends. The CDR3 length is 17 residues. The CDR3 sequence is CASSELVQLYSNQPQHF. The CDR3 nucleotides read TGTGCCAGCAGTGAATTGGTACAGTTATATAGCAATCAGCCCCAGCATTTT.

This clonotype showed up many times. This chain links TRBV5-8 with TRBJ2-2; 15 positions match TRBD2. This CDR3 is 16 amino acids long. The germline V gene has CDR1 SGHTS and CDR2 YDEGEE. The junction had 3 bases not matched to a gene; V was cut back by 3 bases and J by 6 bases. CDR3 sequence: CASSSGLAGGAGELFF. The CDR3 bases are TGTGCCAGCAGCTCGGGACTAGCGGGAGGCGCCGGGGAGCTGTTTTTT. Full variable domain (remainder filled in from reference TRBV5-8 and TRBJ2-2): EAGVTQSPTHLIKTRGQQATLRCSPISGHTSVYWYQQALGLGLQFLLWYDEGEERNRGNFPPRFSGRQFPNYSSELNVNALELEDSALYLCASSSGLAGGAGELFFGEGSRLTVL.

This clonotype has a count of ten or more. The gene calls are TRBV7-3 and TRBJ2-1, with 8 bases fitting TRBD2. The CDR3 covers 15 residues. CDR1 is SGHTA and CDR2 is FQGTGA in the germline V gene. Germline trimming cut 5 bases from V and 6 bases from J; bases unmatched to any gene: 9. The CDR3 is CASSRAGVGFNEQFF. CDR3 nucleotide sequence: TGTGCCAGCAGCCGAGCGGGAGTTGGGTTCAATGAGCAGTTCTTC.

This clonotype was seen many times. This chain connects TRBV6-6 to TRBJ2-5; 16 bases agree with TRBD2. Germline CDR1 MNHNY, CDR2 SVGAGI (reference sequence). V gave up 0 bases and J gave up 5 bases; unmatched junction bases: 3. The CDR3 has 17 amino acids. The CDR3 DNA reads as TGTGCCAGCAGTTACTCGGGACTAGCGGGAGGGTGGGAGACCCAGTACTTC. Amino acids: CASSYSGLAGGWETQYF.

This clonotype was observed a handful of times. This rearrangement joins TRBV10-3 to TRBJ2-7; D is perhaps TRBD1 or TRBD2 (6 bases each). CDR3 length: 17 amino acids. V lost 2 bases and J lost 5, with 22 bases in between. From germline, CDR1 is ENHRY and CDR2 SYGVKD. CDR3: CAISEGVEGGSVHEQYF. The CDR3 DNA reads as TGTGCCATCAGTGAGGGAGTGGAGGGGGGATCGGTCCACGAGCAGTACTTC.